This T cell receptor beta chain was sequenced during a study of blood T cells in healthy people across ages. The use of a sample-barcoded 5' primer and a J-beta primer mix characterized a second PCR of roughly 6 to 11 cycles. TCRdb called the 5' RACE reads again in MiXCR, with one record for every CDR3 protein. The sample consists of 800,000 to 1,300,000 distinct CDR3 sequences, 25% of them appearing once. The CDR3 has 11 residues. Germline loops: CDR1 SGHRS, CDR2 YFSETQ. V was trimmed by 2 bases and J by 7 bases, leaving 6 bases between them. A further study also used this sample, focusing on T cells of mothers and their children. As reported in that work: Six children and their three healthy Caucasian mothers were the donors. Every mother produced more than 8 million TCR beta CDR3 reads, whereas every child provided several million.

The specimen was blood. The rearrangement uses TRBV5-1 and TRBJ2-5, with D uncertain. This TCR came from a girl aged 2-10 years in good health. The CDR3, as DNA: TGCGCCAGCAGCTTCGAAGGGACCCAGTACTTC. Residues: CASSFEGTQYF.